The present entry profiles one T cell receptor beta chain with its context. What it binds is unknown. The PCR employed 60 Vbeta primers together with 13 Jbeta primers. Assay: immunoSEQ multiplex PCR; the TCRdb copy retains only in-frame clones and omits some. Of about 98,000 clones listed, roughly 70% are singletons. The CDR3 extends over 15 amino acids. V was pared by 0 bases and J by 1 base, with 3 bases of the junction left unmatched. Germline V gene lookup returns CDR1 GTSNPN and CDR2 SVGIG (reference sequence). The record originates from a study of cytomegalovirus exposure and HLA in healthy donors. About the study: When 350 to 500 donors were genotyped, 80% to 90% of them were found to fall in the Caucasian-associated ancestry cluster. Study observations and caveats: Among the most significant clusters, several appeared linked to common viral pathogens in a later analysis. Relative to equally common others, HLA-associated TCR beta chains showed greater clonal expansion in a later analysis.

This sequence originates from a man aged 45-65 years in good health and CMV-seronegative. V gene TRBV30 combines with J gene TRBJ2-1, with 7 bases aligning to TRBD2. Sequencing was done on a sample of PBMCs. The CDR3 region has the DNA TGTGCCTGGAGTGTACGTAGCGGGTCCTACAATGAGCAGTTCTTC. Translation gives CAWSVRSGSYNEQFF. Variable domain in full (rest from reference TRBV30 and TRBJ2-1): SQTIHQWPATLVQPVGSPLSLECTVEGTSNPNLYWYRQAAGRGLQLLFYSVGIGQISSEVPQNLSASRPQDRQFILSSKKLLLSDSGFYLCAWSVRSGSYNEQFFGPGTRLTVL.